The clone carrying this T cell receptor (beta chain) was detected many times. Its specificity is unknown. Among the patients, none had received any treatment before thyroid surgery. V lost 3 bases and J 0 bases, leaving 14 bases between the germline ends. This CDR3 spans 17 amino acids. CDR1 KGHDR and CDR2 SFDVKD come from the germline V gene. This sample was included in a study of metastatic and nonmetastatic thyroid tumors. At the level of the study: Repertoire data that came from the blood and tumor or nodule tissue of malignant and benign thyroid patients were compared. Study-level results: The reported finding was significantly higher TCR beta diversity in malignant thyroid tumors relative to benign nodules, in blood and tumor.

As originally analysed: The study built a papillary thyroid cancer distant-metastasis classifier from CDR3 differences across clinicopathological groups. TCRdb reprocessed the PCR reads using MiXCR. The V and J calls shown here were made by TCRdb, not taken from the authors' results. The data show 55,000 to 75,000 clones, 18% seen once. Sample: blood. V and J are TRBV24-1 and TRBJ2-1; D gene unclear. This receptor was identified in a female donor with papillary thyroid cancer or a benign thyroid nodule (not recorded which). Some clones in this sample may be carry-over from other donors' samples. Here the CDR3 reads CATSDSALGSSYNEQFF. CDR3 nucleotides: TGTGCCACCAGTGATAGTGCTTTGGGAAGCTCCTACAATGAGCAGTTCTTC.